The subject of this entry is one T cell receptor beta chain. Profiling relied on immunoSEQ multiplex PCR, and the TCRdb table lists in-frame clones only, not all of them. The sample lists 450,000 to 600,000 clones, less than 85% occurring once. This sample was taken from a study of shared clonotypes between healthy human individuals. The length of the CDR3 is 15 residues. The ends were cut back, 0 bases at V and 4 bases at J, with 9 bases in the middle. Germline CDR1 SGHDN, CDR2 FVKESK. The receptor was derived from a woman in her thirties or forties in good health. Some clones in this sample may be carry-over from other donors' samples. Material for sequencing was PBMCs. The J gene is TRBJ2-2, the V gene TRBV14; unclear D gene. CDR3 region: CASSQEWYRTGELFF. The CDR3 bases are TGTGCCAGCAGCCAAGAGTGGTACCGCACCGGGGAGCTGTTTTTT.